Below are 27 T cell receptor beta chains sequenced from a single sample in a study of patients and donors after allogeneic stem cell transplantation. TCRdb re-derived calls from the RT-PCR reads in MiXCR, one entry per CDR3 protein. The sample holds 920,000 or so distinct CDR3 sequences, over 15% seen once. Material: blood, either unsorted or a sorted T cell fraction (not recorded which). These TCRs come from a human donor who was either an allogeneic HSCT recipient or a stem cell or donor lymphocyte infusion donor (not recorded which). It is not recorded whose cells these are; they may come from a transplant donor.

This clonotype appeared a few times. This chain uses TRBV24-1 with TRBJ2-5; 10 bases are shared with TRBD2. Germline V gene sequence: CDR1 KGHDR, CDR2 SFDVKD. The CDR3 spans 15 residues. With V trimmed by 6 bases and J by 4 bases, 7 bases remained unmatched. The CDR3 DNA reads TGTGCCACCAGTACAGCGGGAGGGTCGGGAGAGACCCAGTACTTC. Residues: CATSTAGGSGETQYF.

In this sample, this clonotype turned up a few times. A read error may account for a junction end that differs from germline. V usage is TRBV6-1 and J usage is TRBJ1-6; D remains ambiguous. CDR3 length: 13 residues. Germline assignment: CDR1 MNHNS and CDR2 SASEGT. CDR3 loop: CASTLSSNSPLHF. The CDR3 DNA is TGTGCCAGCACCCTGTCCTCTAATTCACCCCTCCACTTT.

This clonotype has only a few counts. The chain links TRBV14 to TRBJ2-7; D remains unclear. Trimming removed 0 bases at V and 3 bases at J, with 12 bases between. The germline V gene has CDR1 SGHDN and CDR2 FVKESK. The CDR3 consists of 15 residues. The CDR3 reads CASSQDNLFRYEQYF. CDR3 DNA sequence: TGTGCCAGCAGCCAAGATAATTTGTTTCGCTACGAGCAGTACTTC.

This chain joins TRBV5-1 and TRBJ2-7; 14 nucleotides match TRBD2. Trimming took 4 bases from V and 0 from J; bases not matched to a gene: 12. Germline V gives CDR1 SGHRS, CDR2 YFSETQ. This CDR3 spans 19 amino acids. CDR3: CASSVDLTSGRASSYEQYF. The DNA for the CDR3 is TGCGCCAGCAGCGTCGATTTGACTAGCGGGAGGGCCAGCTCCTACGAGCAGTACTTC.

In its sample, this clonotype was seen a few times. V is TRBV25-1 and J is TRBJ2-7, with 8 nucleotides matching TRBD1. Germline V lookup: CDR1 MGHDK, CDR2 SYGVNS. V was clipped by 5 bases and J by 2 bases; unmatched bases: 5. This CDR3 comprises 14 residues. The CDR3 loop reads CASSRTGFPYEQYF. The CDR3 DNA reads as TGTGCCAGCAGTAGGACAGGGTTCCCCTACGAGCAGTACTTC.

The sample holds one count of this clonotype. The chain links TRBV6-1 to TRBJ2-1; D gene ambiguous. This CDR3 is built from 12 residues. V lost 2 bases to trimming and J lost 11 bases, with 10 bases between them. Per germline, CDR1 MNHNS and CDR2 SASEGT. The CDR3 DNA reads TGTGCCAGCAGTGAAAGGTTTAGCAAGCAGTTCTTC. Translated, it gives CASSERFSKQFF.

The chain combines TRBV9 with TRBJ2-7; TRBD1 matches 7 bases. V trimming: 0 bases; J trimming: 4 bases; junction bases outside the gene matches: 10. CDR1 and CDR2 from the germline V gene are SGDLS and YYNGEE. CDR3 length: 16 amino acids. The CDR3 reads CASSVGGTTGSYEQYF. The CDR3, as DNA: TGTGCCAGCAGCGTAGGAGGGACGACAGGGTCTTACGAGCAGTACTTC.

The rearrangement uses TRBV5-1 and TRBJ2-2; D may be TRBD1 (5 bases). The ends were cut back, 0 bases at V and 2 bases at J, with 11 bases in the middle. From germline, CDR1 is SGHRS and CDR2 YFSETQ. The CDR3 extends over 16 amino acids. DNA of the CDR3: TGCGCCAGCAGCTTGGGAATGGGGCGCAACACCGGGGAGCTGTTTTTT. Translating gives CASSLGMGRNTGELFF.

This clonotype appeared many times. The V and J genes are TRBV4-3 and TRBJ2-5; D unresolved. CDR3 length: 13 residues. Germline V CDR1 and CDR2: LGHNA, YSLEER. V was clipped by 0 bases and J by 4 bases, with 6 bases between them. CDR3 protein: CASSQEARETQYF. Here the CDR3 DNA reads TGCGCCAGCAGCCAAGAGGCAAGAGAGACCCAGTACTTC.

Ten or more counts support this clonotype. This sequence joins TRBV4-1 and TRBJ2-7; 8 bases are a match to TRBD2. The CDR3 covers 15 residues. Germline trimming cut 0 bases from V and 2 bases from J; bases unmatched to any gene: 3. CDR1 is MGHRA and CDR2 is YSYEKL in the germline V gene. This chain's CDR3 is CASSQETSGTYEQYF. The DNA for the CDR3 is TGCGCCAGCAGCCAAGAAACTAGCGGTACCTACGAGCAGTACTTC.

This sequence joins TRBV6-1 and TRBJ2-1; 12 nucleotides align to TRBD2. Germline V gives CDR1 MNHNS, CDR2 SASEGT. The CDR3 has 16 amino acids. The J segment lost 3 bases and the V segment lost 6 bases, leaving 6 bases of the junction unmatched. The CDR3 nucleotides are TGTGCCAGCAGCCTCACGACTAGCGGGAGCTACAATGAGCAGTTCTTC. This gives the protein CASSLTTSGSYNEQFF.

This clonotype was observed a handful of times. The chain combines TRBV20-1 with TRBJ2-7; the match to TRBD2 covers 13 bases. CDR3 size: 13 residues. J lost 6 bases, V lost 6 bases, and 5 bases had no gene match. Germline CDR1 and CDR2: DFQATT and SNEGSKA (reference sequence). This chain's CDR3 is CSAPGLAGSEQYF. DNA of the CDR3: TGCAGTGCCCCGGGACTAGCGGGAAGCGAGCAGTACTTC.

This sequence joins TRBV24-1 and TRBJ2-3, with 9 bases identical to TRBD1. V lost 4 bases and J lost 4; bases outside the gene matches: 8. This CDR3 is built from 16 residues. Germline-derived CDR1 and CDR2 are KGHDR and SFDVKD. Written as DNA, the CDR3 is TGTGCCACCAGTGAGCCACCGGGACAGGGTTCAGATACGCAGTATTTT. Its protein is CATSEPPGQGSDTQYF.

This clonotype has just a few counts. The V call is TRBV5-1, the J call TRBJ2-3; 7 bases line up with TRBD1. V shed 1 base, J shed 5 bases, and the junction held 7 bases outside the gene matches. The CDR3 extends over 15 amino acids. Germline V gives CDR1 SGHRS, CDR2 YFSETQ. CDR3 coding DNA: TGCGCCAGCAGCTTGACAGGGGCAGTGGGAGATACGCAGTATTTT. Protein: CASSLTGAVGDTQYF.

The chain joins TRBV6-5 to TRBJ1-2; TRBD1 might be the D (6 bases). The CDR3 is made up of 15 amino acids. The germline gives CDR1 MNHEY, CDR2 SVGAGI. Trimming pared 2 bases from V and 2 bases from J, leaving 12 bases between. The CDR3 spells CASSYRSRGNYGYTF. CDR3 DNA sequence: TGTGCCAGCAGTTACCGTAGCAGGGGAAACTATGGCTACACCTTC.

The chain is built from TRBV6-1 and TRBJ1-1; D is unclear. Germline V lookup: CDR1 MNHNS, CDR2 SASEGT. The CDR3 is made up of 15 amino acids. V gave up 6 bases and J gave up 1 base, with 15 bases separating them. The CDR3 DNA sequence: TGTGCCAGCAGCCCGGGAGTAGTGGGGAACACTGAAGCTTTCTTT. It codes for CASSPGVVGNTEAFF.

This clonotype has a handful of counts. The V call is TRBV7-2, the J call TRBJ2-5, with 9 bases identical to TRBD2. CDR1 and CDR2 (germline): SGHTA, FQGNSA. This CDR3 region has 13 residues. Trimming took 6 bases from V and 7 from J; bases not matched to a gene: 6. The DNA for the CDR3 is TGTGCCAGCAGAAATAGCGGGGGCGGGACCCAGTACTTC. Translation: CASRNSGGGTQYF.

This clonotype has only a few counts. The chain is built from TRBV6-1 and TRBJ1-1; D is undetermined. Between the trimmed V and J ends, which lost 6 bases and 4 bases, there was a span of 12 bases. The germline CDR1 and CDR2 sequences are MNHNS and SASEGT. CDR3 length equals 13 residues. The CDR3, as DNA: TGTGCCAGCAGGGTGAAATTATCCACTGAAGCTTTCTTT. Protein sequence: CASRVKLSTEAFF.

The V call is TRBV24-1, the J call TRBJ2-1, with 8 positions matching TRBD2. Germline CDR1 reads KGHDR; CDR2 reads SFDVKD. Trimming took 2 bases from V and 3 from J; bases not matched to a gene: 5. The CDR3 runs to 16 residues. The CDR3 sequence: CATSDSSLAGYNEQFF. In DNA form, the CDR3 reads TGTGCCACCAGTGATTCTTCGCTAGCGGGCTACAATGAGCAGTTCTTC.

The chain couples TRBV20-1 to TRBJ2-6, with 8 bases identical to TRBD2. V gave up 3 bases and J gave up 0 bases; unmatched junction bases: 7. The CDR3 contains 17 residues. Germline V gene sequence: CDR1 DFQATT, CDR2 SNEGSKA (reference sequence). CDR3 coding DNA: TGCAGTGCTAGTCGCCTAGCGGGCTTCTCTGGGGCCAACGTCCTGACTTTC. It is translated as CSASRLAGFSGANVLTF.

The chain links TRBV7-2 to TRBJ2-7, with 8 positions matching TRBD2. Germline assignment: CDR1 SGHTA and CDR2 FQGNSA. The length of the CDR3 is 16 residues. V lost 2 bases, J lost 0 bases, and 6 bases stayed unmatched. DNA of the CDR3: TGTGCCAGCAGCTTAAATAGCGGGGCTAGCTCCTACGAGCAGTACTTC. The encoded protein is CASSLNSGASSYEQYF.

The chain joins TRBV5-1 to TRBJ2-1; the D gene could be TRBD1 or TRBD2 (5 bases each). Trimming took off 6 bases at V and 10 bases at J, with 23 bases between the two ends. The CDR3 is 15 amino acids. CDR1 is SGHRS and CDR2 is YFSETQ in the germline V gene. The CDR3 DNA follows: TGCGCCAGCACCGATTCCCGGGACCTCTTAAGGGAGCAGTTCTTC. Amino acid sequence: CASTDSRDLLREQFF.

The chain uses TRBV11-2 and TRBJ1-4; 8 bases match TRBD1. This CDR3 has 14 residues. V was pared by 5 bases and J by 5 bases, with 4 bases of the junction left unmatched. CDR1 is SGHAT, CDR2 FQNNGV, per germline. The CDR3 loop is CASSARTGNEKLFF. The CDR3 nucleotides read TGTGCCAGCAGCGCCCGGACAGGGAATGAAAAACTGTTTTTT.

Here the CDR3 reads CASSLAAPGHTIYF. DNA for the CDR3: TGTGCCAGCAGTTTAGCGGCCCCGGGACACACCATATATTTT. The J gene is TRBJ1-3, the V gene TRBV12-3 or TRBV12-4, with TRBD1 as a possible D gene (5 bases). With 0 bases removed from V and 8 bases from J, the gap between germline ends came to 11 bases. The CDR3 runs 14 residues.

V is TRBV12-3 or TRBV12-4 and J is TRBJ2-2; 7 nucleotides match TRBD2. With 10 bases clipped from V and 2 bases from J, the junction kept 7 bases outside the gene matches. The CDR3 consists of 14 residues. Here the CDR3 DNA reads TGTGCCACATCTAGCGGACTCAACACCGGGGAGCTGTTTTTT. Translation gives CATSSGLNTGELFF.

This clonotype was observed a handful of times. The chain couples TRBV7-2 to TRBJ2-3; D not certain. Germline lookup yields CDR1 SGHTA and CDR2 FQGNSA. V lost 2 bases and J 5 bases, leaving 5 bases between the germline ends. CDR3 length equals 12 residues. CDR3 amino acids: CASSLHGDTQYF. CDR3 coding DNA: TGTGCCAGCAGCTTACATGGAGATACGCAGTATTTT.

This clonotype was observed a few times. This chain joins TRBV3-1 and TRBJ2-7, with D possibly TRBD1 on 5 matching bases. Germline values: CDR1 LGHDT, CDR2 YNNKEL (reference sequence). V was clipped by 2 bases and J by 3 bases, with 8 bases between them. The CDR3 has 13 residues. CDR3 coding DNA: TGTGCCAGCAGCCAACGCAGGGACTACGAGCAGTACTTC. It yields the protein CASSQRRDYEQYF.